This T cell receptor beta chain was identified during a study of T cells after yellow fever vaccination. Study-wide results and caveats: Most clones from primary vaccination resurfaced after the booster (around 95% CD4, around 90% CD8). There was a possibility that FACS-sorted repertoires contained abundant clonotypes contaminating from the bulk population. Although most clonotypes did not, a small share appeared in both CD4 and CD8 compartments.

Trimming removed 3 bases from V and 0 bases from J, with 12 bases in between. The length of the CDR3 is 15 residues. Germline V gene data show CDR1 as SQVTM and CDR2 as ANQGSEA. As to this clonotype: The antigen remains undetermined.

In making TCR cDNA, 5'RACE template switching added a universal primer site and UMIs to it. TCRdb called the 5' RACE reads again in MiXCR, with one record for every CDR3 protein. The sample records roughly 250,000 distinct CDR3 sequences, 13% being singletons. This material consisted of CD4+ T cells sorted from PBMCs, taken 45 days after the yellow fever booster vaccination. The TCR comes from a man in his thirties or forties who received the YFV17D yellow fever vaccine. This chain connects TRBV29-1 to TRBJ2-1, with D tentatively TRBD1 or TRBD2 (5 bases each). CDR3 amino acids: CSVDSGPSSYNEQFF. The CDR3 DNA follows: TGCAGCGTTGACTCGGGGCCCAGCTCCTACAATGAGCAGTTCTTC.